A single sample is the source of the 5 T cell receptor beta chains below, sequenced in a study of T cells after yellow fever vaccination. TCRdb reprocessed the 5' RACE reads with MiXCR, giving one entry per CDR3 protein. In the table there are a few hundred thousand distinct CDR3 sequences, 7% to 9% of which are singletons. Sequenced here: PBMCs, sampled roughly 47 days after the first yellow fever vaccination. All receptors derive from a man aged 18-30 years who received the YFV17D yellow fever vaccine.

The DNA of the CDR3 is TGTGCCAGCAGTTACGGGGACAGATACAATGAGCAGTTCTTC. It is translated as CASSYGDRYNEQFF. This chain uses TRBV6-5 with TRBJ2-1, with 7 positions matching TRBD1. The J segment lost 4 bases and the V segment lost 2 bases, leaving 2 bases of the junction unmatched. The CDR3 is made up of 14 amino acids. Germline CDR1 is MNHEY and CDR2 is SVGAGI.

The chain links TRBV5-1 to TRBJ2-5; 9 bases are shared with TRBD2. This CDR3 spans 16 amino acids. The germline V gene has CDR1 SGHRS and CDR2 YFSETQ. Trimming removed 3 bases from V and 3 bases from J; junction bases left unmatched: 9. The CDR3 bases are TGCGCCAGCAGCTGGGGGACTAGCCCGAATAAAGAGACCCAGTACTTC. Its protein product is CASSWGTSPNKETQYF.

This chain joins TRBV9 and TRBJ1-1, with TRBD1 as a possible D gene (5 bases). The CDR3 is 16 amino acids. Germline values: CDR1 SGDLS, CDR2 YYNGEE. V lost 1 base, J lost 5 bases, and 18 bases lay in between. The CDR3 is CASSVFGTAGGTEAFF. In nucleotides, the CDR3 is TGTGCCAGCAGCGTATTTGGGACTGCCGGTGGGACTGAAGCTTTCTTT.

This clonotype was recorded a few times. The V gene is TRBV6-1, the J gene TRBJ1-1, with D possibly TRBD1 on 5 matching bases. There are 14 residues in the CDR3. Trimming took off 5 bases at V and 2 bases at J, with 12 bases between the two ends. Germline CDR1 MNHNS, CDR2 SASEGT. The CDR3 is CASSRTQVNTEAFF. The DNA of the CDR3 is TGTGCCAGCAGTCGGACACAGGTAAACACTGAAGCTTTCTTT.

The chain uses TRBV5-4 and TRBJ1-4; D is uncertain. The V end lost 2 bases, the J end lost 5 bases, and 13 bases lay between the germline ends. Germline values: CDR1 SGHNT, CDR2 YYREEE (reference sequence). This CDR3 contains 15 residues. For the CDR3, the DNA is TGTGCCAGCAGCTTAGACGCGAAGAGGAATGAAAAACTGTTTTTT. This codes for CASSLDAKRNEKLFF.